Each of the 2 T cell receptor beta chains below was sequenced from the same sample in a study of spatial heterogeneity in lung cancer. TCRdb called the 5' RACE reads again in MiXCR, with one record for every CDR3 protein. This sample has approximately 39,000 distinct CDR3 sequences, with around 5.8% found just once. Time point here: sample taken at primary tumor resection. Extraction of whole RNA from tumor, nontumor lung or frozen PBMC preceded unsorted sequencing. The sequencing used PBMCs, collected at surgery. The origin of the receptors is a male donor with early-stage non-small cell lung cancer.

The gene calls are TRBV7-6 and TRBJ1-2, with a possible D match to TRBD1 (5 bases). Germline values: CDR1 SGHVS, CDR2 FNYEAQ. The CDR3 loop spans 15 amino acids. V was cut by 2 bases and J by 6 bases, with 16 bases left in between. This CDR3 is CASSLQIGTADGYTF. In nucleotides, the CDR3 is TGTGCCAGCAGCTTACAGATCGGGACGGCCGATGGCTACACCTTC.

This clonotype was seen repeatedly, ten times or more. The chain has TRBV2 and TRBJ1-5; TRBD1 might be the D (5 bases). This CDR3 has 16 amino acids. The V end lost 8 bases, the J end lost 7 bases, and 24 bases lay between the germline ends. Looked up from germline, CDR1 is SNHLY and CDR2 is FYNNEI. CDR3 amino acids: CASRDNRDLGGQPQHF. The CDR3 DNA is TGTGCCAGCCGGGATAACCGAGACCTCGGGGGACAGCCCCAGCATTTT.